The TCR beta chain described here comes from a study of shared T cell receptors in the human thymus. V was pared by 4 bases and J by 1 base, with 7 bases of the junction left unmatched. The CDR3 is 17 residues long. Germline-derived CDR1 and CDR2 are WNHNN and SYGVQD (reference sequence). Produced via immunoSEQ multiplex PCR; TCRdb's table is partial and in-frame only. Of roughly 560,000 clones listed, approximately 80% are singletons. This clone was counted only a few times. These sequences were also reported in another study, on human thymus T cells. That investigation notes: Immunologically healthy infants in Finland undergoing congenital heart defect surgery were the donors. The source of the thymus tissue was resections taken during corrective heart surgery. Unrelated individuals were reported by related research to share highly overlapping thymic repertoires.

The sample taken for sequencing was thymocytes. This TCR derives from a boy under two years old with a congenital heart defect. The chain joins TRBV10-1 to TRBJ2-1, with 10 bases fitting TRBD2. The CDR3 reads CASSANSGRESYNEQFF. In DNA form, the CDR3 reads TGCGCCAGCAGTGCGAACAGCGGGAGGGAATCCTACAATGAGCAGTTCTTC.